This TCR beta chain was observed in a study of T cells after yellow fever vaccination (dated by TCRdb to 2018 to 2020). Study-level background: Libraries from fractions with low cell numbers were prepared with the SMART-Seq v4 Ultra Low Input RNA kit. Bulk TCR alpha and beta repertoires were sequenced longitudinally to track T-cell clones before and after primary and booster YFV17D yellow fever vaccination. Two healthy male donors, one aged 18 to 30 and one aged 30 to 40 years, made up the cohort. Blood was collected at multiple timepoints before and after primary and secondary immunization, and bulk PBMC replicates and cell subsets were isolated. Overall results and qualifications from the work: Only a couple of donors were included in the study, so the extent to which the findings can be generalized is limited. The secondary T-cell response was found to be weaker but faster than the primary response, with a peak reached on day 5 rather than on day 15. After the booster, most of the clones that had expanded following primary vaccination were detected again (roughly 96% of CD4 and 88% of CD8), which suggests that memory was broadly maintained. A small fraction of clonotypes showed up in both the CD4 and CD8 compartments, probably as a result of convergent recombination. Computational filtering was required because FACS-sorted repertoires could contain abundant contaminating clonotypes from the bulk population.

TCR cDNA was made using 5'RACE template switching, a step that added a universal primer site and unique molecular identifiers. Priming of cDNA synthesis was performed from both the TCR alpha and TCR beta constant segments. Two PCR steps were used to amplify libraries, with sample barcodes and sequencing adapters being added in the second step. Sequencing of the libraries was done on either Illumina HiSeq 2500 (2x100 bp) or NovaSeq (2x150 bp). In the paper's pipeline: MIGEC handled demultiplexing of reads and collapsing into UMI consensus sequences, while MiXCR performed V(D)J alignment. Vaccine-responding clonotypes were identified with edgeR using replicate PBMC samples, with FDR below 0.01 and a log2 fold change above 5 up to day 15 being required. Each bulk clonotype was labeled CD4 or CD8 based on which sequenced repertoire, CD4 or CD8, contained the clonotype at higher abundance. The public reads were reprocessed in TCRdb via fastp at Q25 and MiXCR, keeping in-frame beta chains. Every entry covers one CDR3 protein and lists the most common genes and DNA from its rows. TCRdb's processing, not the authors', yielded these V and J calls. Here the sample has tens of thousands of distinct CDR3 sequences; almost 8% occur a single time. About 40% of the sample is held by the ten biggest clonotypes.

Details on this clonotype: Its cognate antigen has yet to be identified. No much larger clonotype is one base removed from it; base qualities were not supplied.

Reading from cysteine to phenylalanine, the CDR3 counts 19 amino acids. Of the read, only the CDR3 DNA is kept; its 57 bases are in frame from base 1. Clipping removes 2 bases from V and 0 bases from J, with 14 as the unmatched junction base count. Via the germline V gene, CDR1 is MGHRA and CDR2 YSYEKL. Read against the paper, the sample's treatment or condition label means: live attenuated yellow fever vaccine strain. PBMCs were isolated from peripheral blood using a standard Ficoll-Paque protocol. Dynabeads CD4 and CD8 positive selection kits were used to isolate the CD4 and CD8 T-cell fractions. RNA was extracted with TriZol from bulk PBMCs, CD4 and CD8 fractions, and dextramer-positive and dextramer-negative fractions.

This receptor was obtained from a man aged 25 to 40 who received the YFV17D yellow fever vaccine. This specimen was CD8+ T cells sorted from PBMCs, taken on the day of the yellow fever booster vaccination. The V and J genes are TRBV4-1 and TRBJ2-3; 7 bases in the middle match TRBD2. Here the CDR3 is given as CASSQSAVGGGSSTDTQYF. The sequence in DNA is TGCGCCAGCAGCCAATCAGCGGTGGGTGGCGGGAGTAGCACAGATACGCAGTATTTT.